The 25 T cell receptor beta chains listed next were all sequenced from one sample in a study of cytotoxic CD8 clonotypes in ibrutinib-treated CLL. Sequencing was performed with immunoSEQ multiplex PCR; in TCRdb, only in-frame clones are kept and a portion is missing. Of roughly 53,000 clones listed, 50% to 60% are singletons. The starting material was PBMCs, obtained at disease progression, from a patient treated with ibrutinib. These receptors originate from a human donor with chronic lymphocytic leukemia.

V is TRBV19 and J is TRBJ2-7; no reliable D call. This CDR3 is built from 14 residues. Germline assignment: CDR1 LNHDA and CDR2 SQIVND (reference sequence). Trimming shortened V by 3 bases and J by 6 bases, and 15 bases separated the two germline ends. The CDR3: CASSIPRSPTEQYF. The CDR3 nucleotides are TGTGCCAGTAGTATCCCCCGGTCCCCTACCGAGCAGTACTTC. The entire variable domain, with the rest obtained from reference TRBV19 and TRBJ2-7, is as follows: DGGITQSPKYLFRKEGQNVTLSCEQNLNHDAMYWYRQDPGQGLRLIYYSQIVNDFQKGDIAEGYSVSREKKESFPLTVTSAQKNPTAFYLCASSIPRSPTEQYFGPGTRLTVT.

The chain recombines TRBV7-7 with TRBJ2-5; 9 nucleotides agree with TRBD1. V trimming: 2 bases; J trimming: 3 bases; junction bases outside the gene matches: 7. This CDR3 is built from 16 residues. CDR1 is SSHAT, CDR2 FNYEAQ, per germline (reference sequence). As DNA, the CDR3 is TGTGCCAGCAGCTTATCTGGACAGGGGAGGGAAGAGACCCAGTACTTC. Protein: CASSLSGQGREETQYF.

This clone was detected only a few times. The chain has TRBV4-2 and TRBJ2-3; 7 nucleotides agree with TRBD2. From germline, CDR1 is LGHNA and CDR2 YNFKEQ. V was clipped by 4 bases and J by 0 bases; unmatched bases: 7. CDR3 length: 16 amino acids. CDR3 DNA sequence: TGTGCCAGCAGCCGAAGGGACTATCCTAGCACAGATACGCAGTATTTT. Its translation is CASSRRDYPSTDTQYF.

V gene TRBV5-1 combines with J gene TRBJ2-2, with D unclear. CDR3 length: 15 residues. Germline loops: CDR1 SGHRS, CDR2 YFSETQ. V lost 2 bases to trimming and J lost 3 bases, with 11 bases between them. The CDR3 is CASSFSTAYTGELFF. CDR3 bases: TGCGCCAGCAGCTTTTCGACGGCCTACACCGGGGAGCTGTTTTTT.

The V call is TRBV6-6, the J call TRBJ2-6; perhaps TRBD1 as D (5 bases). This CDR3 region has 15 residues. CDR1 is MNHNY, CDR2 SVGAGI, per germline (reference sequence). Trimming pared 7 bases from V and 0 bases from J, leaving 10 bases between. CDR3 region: CASIQGASGANVLTF. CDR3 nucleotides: TGTGCCAGCATACAAGGGGCCTCTGGGGCCAACGTCCTGACTTTC.

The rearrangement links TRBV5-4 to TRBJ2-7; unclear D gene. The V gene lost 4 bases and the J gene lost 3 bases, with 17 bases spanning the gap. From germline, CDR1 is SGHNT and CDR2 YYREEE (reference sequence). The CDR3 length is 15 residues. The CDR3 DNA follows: TGTGCCAGCAGCAGGATGGGGAATCCTCTCTACGAGCAGTACTTC. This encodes CASSRMGNPLYEQYF.

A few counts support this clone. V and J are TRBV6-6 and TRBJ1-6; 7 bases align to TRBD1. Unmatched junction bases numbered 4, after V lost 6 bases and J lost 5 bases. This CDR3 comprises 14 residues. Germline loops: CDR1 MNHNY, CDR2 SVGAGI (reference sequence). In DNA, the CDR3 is TGTGCCAGCAGCGGGACAGCGGATAATTCACCCCTCCACTTT. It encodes CASSGTADNSPLHF.

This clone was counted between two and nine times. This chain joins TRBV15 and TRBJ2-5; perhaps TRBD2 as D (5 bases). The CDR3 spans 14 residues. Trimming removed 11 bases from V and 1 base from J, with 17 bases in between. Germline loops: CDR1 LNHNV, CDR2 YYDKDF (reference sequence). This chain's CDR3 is CAGIPRAPQETQYF. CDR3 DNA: TGTGCCGGAATCCCGCGGGCACCCCAAGAGACCCAGTACTTC.

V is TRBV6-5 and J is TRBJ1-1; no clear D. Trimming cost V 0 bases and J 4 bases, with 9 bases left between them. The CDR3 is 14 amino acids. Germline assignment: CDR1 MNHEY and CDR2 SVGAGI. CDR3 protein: CASSYSYRGTEAFF. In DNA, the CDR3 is TGTGCCAGCAGTTACTCGTACCGGGGCACTGAAGCTTTCTTT.

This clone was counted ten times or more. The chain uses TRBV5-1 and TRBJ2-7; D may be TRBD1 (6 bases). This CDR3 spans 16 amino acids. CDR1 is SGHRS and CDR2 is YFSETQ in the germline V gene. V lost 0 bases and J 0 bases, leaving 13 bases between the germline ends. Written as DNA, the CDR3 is TGCGCCAGCAGCTTGGAGACTACAGGGAACTCCTACGAGCAGTACTTC. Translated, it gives CASSLETTGNSYEQYF.

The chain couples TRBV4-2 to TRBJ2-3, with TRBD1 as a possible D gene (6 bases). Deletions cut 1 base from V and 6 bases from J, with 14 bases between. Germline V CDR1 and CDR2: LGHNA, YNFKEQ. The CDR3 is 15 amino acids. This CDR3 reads CASSQGHREGDTQYF. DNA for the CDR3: TGTGCCAGCAGCCAAGGTCACAGGGAAGGGGATACGCAGTATTTT.

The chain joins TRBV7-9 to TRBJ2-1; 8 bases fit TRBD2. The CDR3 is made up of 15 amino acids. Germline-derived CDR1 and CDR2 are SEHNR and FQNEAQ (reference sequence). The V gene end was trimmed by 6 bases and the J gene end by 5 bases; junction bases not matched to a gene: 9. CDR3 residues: CASSGFGTSHNEQFF. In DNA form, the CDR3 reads TGTGCCAGCAGTGGGTTTGGGACTAGTCACAATGAGCAGTTCTTC.

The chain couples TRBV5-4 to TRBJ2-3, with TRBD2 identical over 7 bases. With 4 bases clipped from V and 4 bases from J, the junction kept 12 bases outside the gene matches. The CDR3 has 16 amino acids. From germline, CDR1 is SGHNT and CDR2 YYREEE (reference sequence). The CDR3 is CASSTFRGEAPDTQYF. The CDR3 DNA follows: TGTGCCAGCAGCACCTTCCGGGGGGAAGCGCCAGATACGCAGTATTTT. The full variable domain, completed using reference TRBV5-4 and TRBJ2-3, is ETGVTQSPTHLIKTRGQQVTLRCSSQSGHNTVSWYQQALGQGPQFIFQYYREEENGRGNFPPRFSGLQFPNYSSELNVNALELDDSALYLCASSTFRGEAPDTQYFGPGTRLTVL.

CDR3 coding DNA: TGTGCCAGCAGTTTAGGAGTCTATGGCTACACCTTC. Protein product: CASSLGVYGYTF. This chain joins TRBV28 and TRBJ1-2; D gene unclear. The germline V and J ends were trimmed by 2 bases and 4 bases, with 5 bases remaining between them. This CDR3 region has 12 residues. Germline CDR1 MDHEN, CDR2 SYDVKM.

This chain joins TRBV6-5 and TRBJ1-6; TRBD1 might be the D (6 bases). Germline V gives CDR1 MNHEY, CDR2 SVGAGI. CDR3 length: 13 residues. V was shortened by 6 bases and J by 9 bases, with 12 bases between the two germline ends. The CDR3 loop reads CASSTNRASPLHF. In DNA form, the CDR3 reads TGTGCCAGCAGCACGAACAGGGCTTCACCCCTCCACTTT.

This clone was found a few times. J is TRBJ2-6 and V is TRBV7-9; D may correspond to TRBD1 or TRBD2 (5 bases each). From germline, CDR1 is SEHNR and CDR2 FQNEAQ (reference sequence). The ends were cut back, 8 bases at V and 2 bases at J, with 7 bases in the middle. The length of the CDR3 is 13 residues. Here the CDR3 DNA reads TGTGCCAGCGGGGGACCTGGGGCCAACGTCCTGACTTTC. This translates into CASGGPGANVLTF.

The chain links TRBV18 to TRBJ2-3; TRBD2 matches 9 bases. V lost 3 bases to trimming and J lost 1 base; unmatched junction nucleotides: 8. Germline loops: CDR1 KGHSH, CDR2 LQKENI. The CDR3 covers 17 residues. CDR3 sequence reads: CASSPRVIAGGTDTQYF. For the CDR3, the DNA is TGTGCCAGCTCACCCCGGGTTATAGCGGGGGGCACAGATACGCAGTATTTT. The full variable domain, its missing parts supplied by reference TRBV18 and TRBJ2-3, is NAGVMQNPRHLVRRRGQEARLRCSPMKGHSHVYWYRQLPEEGLKFMVYLQKENIIDESGMPKERFSAEFPKEGPSILRIQQVVRGDSAAYFCASSPRVIAGGTDTQYFGPGTRLTVL.

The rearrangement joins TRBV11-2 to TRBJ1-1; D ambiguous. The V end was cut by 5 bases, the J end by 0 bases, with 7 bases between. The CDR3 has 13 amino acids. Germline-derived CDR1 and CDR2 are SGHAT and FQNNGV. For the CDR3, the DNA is TGTGCCAGCAGCGCACAAATGAACACTGAAGCTTTCTTT. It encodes CASSAQMNTEAFF.

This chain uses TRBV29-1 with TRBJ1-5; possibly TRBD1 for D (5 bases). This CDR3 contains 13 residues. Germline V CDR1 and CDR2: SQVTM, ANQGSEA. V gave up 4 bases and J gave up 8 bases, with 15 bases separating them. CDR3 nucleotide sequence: TGCAGCGTTGCGTCCGACAGTACGGAGCCCCAGCATTTT. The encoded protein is CSVASDSTEPQHF.

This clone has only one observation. CDR3 nucleotide sequence: TGTGCCAGCTCACCAGTGGCAGGAGAGACCCAGTACTTC. Translation: CASSPVAGETQYF. The rearrangement uses TRBV18 and TRBJ2-5; no reliable D call. Germline CDR1 KGHSH, CDR2 LQKENI. The CDR3 has 13 amino acids. The V end was cut by 2 bases, the J end by 4 bases, with 8 bases between. Drawing the rest from reference TRBV18 and TRBJ2-5, the complete variable domain is NAGVMQNPRHLVRRRGQEARLRCSPMKGHSHVYWYRQLPEEGLKFMVYLQKENIIDESGMPKERFSAEFPKEGPSILRIQQVVRGDSAAYFCASSPVAGETQYFGPGTRLLVL.

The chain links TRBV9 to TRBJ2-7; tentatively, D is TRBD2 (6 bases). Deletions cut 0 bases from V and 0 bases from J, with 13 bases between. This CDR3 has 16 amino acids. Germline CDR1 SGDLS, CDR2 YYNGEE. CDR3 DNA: TGTGCCAGCAGCGTAGAAGGAGGGCGCCGCTCCTACGAGCAGTACTTC. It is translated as CASSVEGGRRSYEQYF. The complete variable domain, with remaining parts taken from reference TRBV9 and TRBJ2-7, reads DSGVTQTPKHLITATGQRVTLRCSPRSGDLSVYWYQQSLDQGLQFLIQYYNGEERAKGNILERFSAQQFPDLHSELNLSSLELGDSALYFCASSVEGGRRSYEQYFGPGTRLTVT.

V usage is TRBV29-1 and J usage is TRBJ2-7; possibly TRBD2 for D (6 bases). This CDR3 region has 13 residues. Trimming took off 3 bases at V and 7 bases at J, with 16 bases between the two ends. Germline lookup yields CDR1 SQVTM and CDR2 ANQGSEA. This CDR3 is CSVDFGGAAEQYF. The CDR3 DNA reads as TGCAGCGTTGATTTCGGAGGGGCGGCGGAGCAGTACTTC.

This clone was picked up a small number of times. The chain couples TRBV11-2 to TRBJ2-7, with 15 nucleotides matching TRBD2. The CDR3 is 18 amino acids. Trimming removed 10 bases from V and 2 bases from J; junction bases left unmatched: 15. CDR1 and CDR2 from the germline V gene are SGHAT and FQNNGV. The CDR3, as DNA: TGTGCCACCCAACCCCCATTGGGACTAGCGGGAGGTGCCTACGAGCAGTACTTC. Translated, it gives CATQPPLGLAGGAYEQYF.

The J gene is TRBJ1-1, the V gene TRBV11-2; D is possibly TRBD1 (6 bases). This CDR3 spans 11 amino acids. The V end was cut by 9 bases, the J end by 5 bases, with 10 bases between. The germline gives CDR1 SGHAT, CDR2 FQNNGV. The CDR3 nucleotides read TGTGCCAGTAAGGGGGATACTGAAGCTTTCTTT. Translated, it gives CASKGDTEAFF.

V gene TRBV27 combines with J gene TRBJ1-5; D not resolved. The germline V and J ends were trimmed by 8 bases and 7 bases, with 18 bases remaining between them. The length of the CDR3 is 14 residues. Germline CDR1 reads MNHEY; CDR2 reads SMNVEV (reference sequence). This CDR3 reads CASAIDPRGQPQHF. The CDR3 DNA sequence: TGTGCCAGCGCCATAGACCCCCGGGGACAGCCCCAGCATTTT.